The clone carrying this T cell receptor (beta chain) was observed once. As yet, its antigen is unknown. Germline V lookup: CDR1 KGHSH, CDR2 LQKENI. This CDR3 region has 16 residues. Trimming cost V 0 bases and J 3 bases; bases outside gene matches: 5. This entry comes from a study of cytomegalovirus exposure and HLA in healthy donors. Overall study results and limits: Most TCR sequences showed up rarely, but some public TCRs showed up in many donors. In vitro work confirmed that a few CMV-associated chains recognize CMV antigens.

Use of 60 Vbeta and 13 Jbeta primers characterized the PCR. Sequencing used immunoSEQ multiplex PCR; TCRdb keeps in-frame clones, though not all of them. Here the sample spans around 63,000 clones, around 80% being singletons. Sequenced material: PBMCs. The source is a man in his forties or fifties in good health and CMV-seronegative. The chain employs TRBV18 and TRBJ2-1; 7 nucleotides agree with TRBD2. CDR3 sequence (DNA): TGTGCCAGCTCACCACCGAAAGCGGGACTCTACAATGAGCAGTTCTTC. Translation gives CASSPPKAGLYNEQFF.